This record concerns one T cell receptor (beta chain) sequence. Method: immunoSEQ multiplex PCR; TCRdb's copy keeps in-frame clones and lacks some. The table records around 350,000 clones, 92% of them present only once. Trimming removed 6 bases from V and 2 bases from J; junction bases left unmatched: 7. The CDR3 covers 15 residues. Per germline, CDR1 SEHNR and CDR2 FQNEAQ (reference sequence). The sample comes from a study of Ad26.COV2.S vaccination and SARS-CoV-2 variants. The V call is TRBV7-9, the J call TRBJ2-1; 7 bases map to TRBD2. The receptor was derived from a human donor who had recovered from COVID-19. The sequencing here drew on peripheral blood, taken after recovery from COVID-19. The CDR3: CASRPGGVAYNEQFF. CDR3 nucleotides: TGTGCCAGCAGGCCTGGGGGGGTGGCCTACAATGAGCAGTTCTTC.